This T cell receptor beta chain is drawn from a study of OX40 agonist ivuxolimab in advanced cancers. The wider study: Aged roughly 23 to 79 with a mean of approximately 60 years, they were 82.7% male. Participants could have had prior anti-PD-1, anti-PD-L1 or anti-CTLA-4 therapy, and about 40% had some.

Assay: immunoSEQ multiplex PCR; the TCRdb copy retains only in-frame clones and omits some. Of around 140,000 clones detected, around 93% appear once; the ten largest clones hold over 0.8%. Germline loops: CDR1 PRHDT, CDR2 FYEKMQ (reference sequence). The CDR3 is 14 residues long. Trimming removed 5 bases from V and 7 bases from J, with 15 bases in between. The chain combines TRBV13 with TRBJ2-1; tentative D call: TRBD1 (6 bases). Sequencing was performed on CD4+ or CD8+ T cells sorted from blood, taken in a trial of the OX40 agonist ivuxolimab. This clonotype was sampled from an adult with an advanced solid tumor such as melanoma, head and neck, liver or kidney cancer. CDR3 in DNA: TGTGCCAGCAGCCCCCAGAGGGGGTGGAATGAGCAGTTCTTC. Translating it yields CASSPQRGWNEQFF.